This entry describes one T cell receptor beta chain. As yet, its antigen is unknown. This sample was included in a study of long-term antiretroviral therapy in people with HIV. The assay, immunoSEQ v3.0, was run at survey level. Per-sample targets for sequencing were roughly 35,000-50,000 T-cell genomes. Data came from immunoSEQ multiplex PCR; TCRdb stores just in-frame clones and leaves some out. The sample carries about 39,000 clones, 80% to 90% recorded once. Researchers secured at least one pre-ART and at least two post-ART PBMC samples from each donor. Study-level results: Clones showing expansion before ART dominated the repertoire at all time points. CDR3 lengths in HIV samples spanned a narrower range than controls.

There are 12 residues in the CDR3. Trimming stripped 4 bases from V and 6 bases from J, with 8 bases between. Germline-derived CDR1 and CDR2 are SGHNT and YYREEE (reference sequence). The TCR comes from a woman aged 18-29 years with HIV. This chain links TRBV5-4 with TRBJ2-1; TRBD2 might be the D (5 bases). The sequenced sample was unsorted PBMCs, obtained just before starting antiretroviral therapy. The CDR3 nucleotides are TGTGCCAGCAGCCTTAGCGCCAATGAGCAGTTCTTC. As protein: CASSLSANEQFF.